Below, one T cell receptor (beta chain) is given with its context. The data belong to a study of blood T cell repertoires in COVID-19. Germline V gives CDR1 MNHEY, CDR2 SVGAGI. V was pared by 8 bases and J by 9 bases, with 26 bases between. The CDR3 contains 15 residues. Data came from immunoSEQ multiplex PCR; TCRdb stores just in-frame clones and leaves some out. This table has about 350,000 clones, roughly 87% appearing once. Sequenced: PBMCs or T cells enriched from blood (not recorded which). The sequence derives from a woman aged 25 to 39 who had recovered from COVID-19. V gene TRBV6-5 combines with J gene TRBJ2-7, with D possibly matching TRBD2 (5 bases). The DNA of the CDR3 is TGTGCCAGCGCCAGCAGAGGGCCTCCCTCTATCGGGCAGTACTTC. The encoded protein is CASASRGPPSIGQYF.